The source of this TCR beta chain is a study of cytomegalovirus exposure and HLA in healthy donors. Study-wide results and limits: An observed cluster of highly shared sequence variants was recorded as a likely sequencing artifact.

Points on this clone: Its antigen remains unknown.

Primers for the PCR totalled 60 Vbeta and 13 Jbeta. Per the original methods: Unique TCR beta chains totaled some 88 million in a later count, with around 10 million of them shared. Data came from immunoSEQ multiplex PCR; TCRdb stores just in-frame clones and leaves some out. V and J calls and clone size are given by that table; D and trimming were obtained from the DNA. The table records roughly 200,000 clones, roughly four fifths of them present only once. Germline CDR1 is SGHNT and CDR2 is YYREEE (reference sequence). V gave up 2 bases and J gave up 6 bases, with 17 bases separating them. This CDR3 has 15 amino acids.

The sequencing input was PBMCs. V is TRBV5-4 and J is TRBJ1-2, with D perhaps matching TRBD1 (5 bases). This sequence was found in a woman in her forties in good health and CMV-seronegative. CDR3 region: CASSLPGLQSDGYTF. The CDR3 nucleotides read TGTGCCAGCAGCTTACCGGGACTCCAAAGCGATGGCTACACCTTC. The full variable domain, its missing parts supplied by reference TRBV5-4 and TRBJ1-2, is ETGVTQSPTHLIKTRGQQVTLRCSSQSGHNTVSWYQQALGQGPQFIFQYYREEENGRGNFPPRFSGLQFPNYSSELNVNALELDDSALYLCASSLPGLQSDGYTFGSGTRLTVV.